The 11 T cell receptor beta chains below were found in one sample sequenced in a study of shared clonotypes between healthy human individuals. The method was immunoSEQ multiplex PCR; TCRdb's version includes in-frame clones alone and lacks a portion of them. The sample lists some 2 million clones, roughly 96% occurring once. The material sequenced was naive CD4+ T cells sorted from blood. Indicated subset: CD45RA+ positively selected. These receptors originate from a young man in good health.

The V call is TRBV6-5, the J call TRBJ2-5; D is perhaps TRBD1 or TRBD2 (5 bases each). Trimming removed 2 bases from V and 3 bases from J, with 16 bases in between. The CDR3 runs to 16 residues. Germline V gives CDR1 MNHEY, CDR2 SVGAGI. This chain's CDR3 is CASSYLRGLNKETQYF. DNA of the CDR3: TGTGCCAGCAGTTACCTCCGGGGCCTGAATAAAGAGACCCAGTACTTC.

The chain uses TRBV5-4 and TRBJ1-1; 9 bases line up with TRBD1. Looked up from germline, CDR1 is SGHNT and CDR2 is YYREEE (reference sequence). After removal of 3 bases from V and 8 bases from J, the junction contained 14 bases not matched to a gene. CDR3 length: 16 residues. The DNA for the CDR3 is TGTGCCAGCAGCTCAACCGGACAGGGGAGGACGGTAGAAGCTTTCTTT. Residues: CASSSTGQGRTVEAFF.

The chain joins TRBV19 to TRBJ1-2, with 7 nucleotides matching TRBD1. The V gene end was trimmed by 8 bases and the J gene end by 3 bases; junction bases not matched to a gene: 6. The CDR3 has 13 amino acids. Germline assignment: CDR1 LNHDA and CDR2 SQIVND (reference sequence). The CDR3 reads CASLRGGDYGYTF. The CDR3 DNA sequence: TGTGCCAGTCTCAGAGGGGGCGACTATGGCTACACCTTC.

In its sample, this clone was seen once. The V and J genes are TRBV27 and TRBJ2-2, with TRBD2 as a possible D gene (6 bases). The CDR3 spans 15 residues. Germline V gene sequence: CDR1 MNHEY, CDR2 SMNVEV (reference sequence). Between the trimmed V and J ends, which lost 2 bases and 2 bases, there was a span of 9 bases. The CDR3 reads CASSLRGTNTGELFF. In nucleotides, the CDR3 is TGTGCCAGCAGTTTACGGGGGACTAACACCGGGGAGCTGTTTTTT.

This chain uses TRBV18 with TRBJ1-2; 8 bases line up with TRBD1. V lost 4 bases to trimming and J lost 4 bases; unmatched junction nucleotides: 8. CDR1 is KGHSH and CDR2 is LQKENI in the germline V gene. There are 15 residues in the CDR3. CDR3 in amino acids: CASSLQDRETYGYTF. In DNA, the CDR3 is TGTGCCAGCTCACTACAGGACAGGGAGACCTATGGCTACACCTTC.

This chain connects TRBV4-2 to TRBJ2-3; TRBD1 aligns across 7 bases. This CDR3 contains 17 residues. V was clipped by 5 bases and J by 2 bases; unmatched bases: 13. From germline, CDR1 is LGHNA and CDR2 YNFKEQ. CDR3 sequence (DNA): TGTGCCAGCAGCTTAGGTGTATCGACAGGGTACACAGATACGCAGTATTTT. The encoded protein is CASSLGVSTGYTDTQYF.

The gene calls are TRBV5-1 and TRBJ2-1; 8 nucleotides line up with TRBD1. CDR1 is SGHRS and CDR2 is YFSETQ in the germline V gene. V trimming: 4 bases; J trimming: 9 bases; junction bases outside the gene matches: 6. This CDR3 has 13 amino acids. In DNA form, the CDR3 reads TGCGCCAGCAGCGACGGACAGGGAGTTGAGCAGTTCTTC. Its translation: CASSDGQGVEQFF.

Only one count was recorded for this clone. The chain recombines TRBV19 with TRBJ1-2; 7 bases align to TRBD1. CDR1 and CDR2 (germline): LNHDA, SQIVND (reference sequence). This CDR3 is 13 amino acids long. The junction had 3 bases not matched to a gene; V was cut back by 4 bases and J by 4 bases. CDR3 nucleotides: TGTGCCAGTAGTACGGACAGGCCCTATGGCTACACCTTC. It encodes CASSTDRPYGYTF. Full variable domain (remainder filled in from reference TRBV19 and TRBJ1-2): DGGITQSPKYLFRKEGQNVTLSCEQNLNHDAMYWYRQDPGQGLRLIYYSQIVNDFQKGDIAEGYSVSREKKESFPLTVTSAQKNPTAFYLCASSTDRPYGYTFGSGTRLTVV.

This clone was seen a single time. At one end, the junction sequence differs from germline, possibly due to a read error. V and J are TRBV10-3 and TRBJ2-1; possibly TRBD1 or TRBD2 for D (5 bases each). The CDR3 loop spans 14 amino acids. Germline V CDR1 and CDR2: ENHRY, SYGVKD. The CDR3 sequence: CAISESRDASRTVF. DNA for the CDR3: TGTGCCATCAGTGAGTCGAGGGACGCATCCCGTACCGTCTTC.

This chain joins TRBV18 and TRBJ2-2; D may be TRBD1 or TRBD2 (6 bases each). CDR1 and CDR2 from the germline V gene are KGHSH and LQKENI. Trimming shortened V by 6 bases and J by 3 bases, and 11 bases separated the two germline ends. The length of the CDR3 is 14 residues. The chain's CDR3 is CASSAGQDTGELFF. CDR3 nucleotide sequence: TGTGCCAGCTCGGCGGGACAAGACACCGGGGAGCTGTTTTTT.

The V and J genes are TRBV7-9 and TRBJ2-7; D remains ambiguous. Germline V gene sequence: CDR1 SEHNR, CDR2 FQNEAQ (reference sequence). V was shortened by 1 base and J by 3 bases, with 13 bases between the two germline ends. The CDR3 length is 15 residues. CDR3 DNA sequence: TGTGCCAGCAGCTTAGAGTATTTAGGGTTCTACGAGCAGTACTTC. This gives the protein CASSLEYLGFYEQYF. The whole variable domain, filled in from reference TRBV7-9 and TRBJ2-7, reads DTGVSQNPRHKITKRGQNVTFRCDPISEHNRLYWYRQTLGQGPEFLTYFQNEAQLEKSRLLSDRFSAERPKGSFSTLEIQRTEQGDSAMYLCASSLEYLGFYEQYFGPGTRLTVT.